This T cell receptor beta chain comes out of a study of blood T cell repertoires in COVID-19. In the study overall: T cells, B-cell-depleted T cells, or PBMCs supplied cDNA or gDNA.

The CDR3 sequence is 14 residues long. CDR1 is MNHNY, CDR2 SVGAGI, per germline (reference sequence). V was cut by 2 bases and J by 2 bases, with 8 bases left in between. Original processing methods: Estimation of nucleated cell counts relied on the amplification of reference gene primers. The repertoire was sequenced with immunoSEQ multiplex PCR; TCRdb's copy has only in-frame clones and lacks some. V and J calls and clone size are those listed in that table; D and trimming were worked out from the DNA. This sample has 150,000 to 200,000 clones; roughly 82% occur once, and the top ten carry roughly 5.1%.

The chain joins TRBV6-6 to TRBJ2-3; D ambiguous. Material: peripheral blood. The receptor's source is a woman in her twenties or thirties with acute or convalescent COVID-19. The CDR3 region is CASSYVSNTDTQYF. The CDR3 DNA sequence: TGTGCCAGCAGTTACGTCTCTAACACAGATACGCAGTATTTT.